The 15 T cell receptor beta chains below all came from one sample that was sequenced in a study of T cell clonality in common variable immunodeficiency. Data came from immunoSEQ multiplex PCR; TCRdb stores just in-frame clones and leaves some out. This sample carries roughly 60,000 clones, none of them present only once. The sample taken for sequencing was peripheral blood mononuclear cells. The receptors stem from a person between 18 and 75 years old in good health.

At least ten counts were recorded for this clone. The read comes to an end 3 residues before the CDR3 does, leaving the germline J gene to fill in the end. The V gene is TRBV7-6, the J gene TRBJ2-3; 7 nucleotides line up with TRBD2. V lost 3 bases and J lost 3; bases outside the gene matches: 6. Per the germline V gene, CDR1 is SGHVS and CDR2 is FNYEAQ. This CDR3 contains 15 residues. The part of the CDR3 DNA that was read is TGTGCCAGCAGCTTCGCTAGCGGCCCAACAGATACG. This sequence encodes CASSFASGPTDT. The whole CDR3 sequence is CASSFASGPTDTQYF.

In the case of this clone: The read falls 3 residues short of the CDR3 end, and the missing part is taken from the germline J gene. The chain joins TRBV7-9 to TRBJ1-3; a weak D match, TRBD1 (6 bases). Per the germline V gene, CDR1 is SEHNR and CDR2 is FQNEAQ (reference sequence). Trimming cost V 5 bases and J 4 bases, with 9 bases left between them. This CDR3 has 13 amino acids. The CDR3 DNA, read in part, is TGTGCCAGCAGCGGAGGGACAGGAAACACC. Protein: CASSGGTGNT. The full CDR3 is CASSGGTGNTIYF. Complete variable domain (other parts from reference TRBV7-9 and TRBJ1-3): DTGVSQNPRHKITKRGQNVTFRCDPISEHNRLYWYRQTLGQGPEFLTYFQNEAQLEKSRLLSDRFSAERPKGSFSTLEIQRTEQGDSAMYLCASSGGTGNTIYFGEGSWLTVV.

This clone was seen many times. The read ends 3 residues before the CDR3 terminus; that terminus is restored from the germline J gene. The gene calls are TRBV2 and TRBJ1-2, with D maybe TRBD1 (5 bases). Looked up from germline, CDR1 is SNHLY and CDR2 is FYNNEI. V dropped 7 bases and J dropped 2 bases, with 8 bases sitting between them. The CDR3 is 12 residues long. The CDR3 reads CASTPGNYGYTF. The CDR3 bases that were read are TGTGCCAGCACCCCAGGGAACTATGGC.

This clone has more than one count but fewer than ten. The missing CDR3 end, 3 residues past where the read stops, is filled in from the germline J gene. The chain combines TRBV18 with TRBJ2-7, with TRBD1 matching over 7 bases. The CDR3 totals 13 residues. CDR1 and CDR2 from the germline V gene are KGHSH and LQKENI. V lost 0 bases and J lost 4; bases outside the gene matches: 0. This CDR3 reads CASSPPGQYEQYF. The CDR3 bases that were read are TGTGCCAGCTCACCACCGGGACAGTACGAG.

About this clone: The read halts 3 residues ahead of the CDR3 end, with the missing end drawn from the germline J gene. V usage is TRBV30 and J usage is TRBJ1-2, with 7 positions matching TRBD1. This CDR3 has 14 amino acids. CDR1 is GTSNPN and CDR2 is SVGIG in the germline V gene (reference sequence). CDR3 DNA, as far as it was read: TGTGCCTGGTCGACAGGGCGGCAAATCTACGAC. Protein: CAWSTGRQIYD. The full CDR3 protein is CAWSTGRQIYDYTF.

In its sample, this clone was seen many times. The read gets to within 3 residues of the CDR3 end, and the germline J gene fills in the rest. V usage is TRBV5-5 and J usage is TRBJ2-5, with D perhaps matching TRBD2 (6 bases). Trimming stripped 4 bases from V and 4 bases from J, with 11 bases between. This CDR3 comprises 13 residues. CDR1 and CDR2 from the germline V gene are SGHKS and YYEKEE (reference sequence). CDR3 amino acids: CASSPGLTETQYF. The CDR3 DNA, read in part, is TGTGCCAGCAGCCCGGGACTTACAGAGACC.

This clone was counted many times. The read ends 3 residues before the CDR3 terminus; that terminus is restored from the germline J gene. V is TRBV30 and J is TRBJ1-6, with D possibly being TRBD1 (6 bases). The CDR3 contains 14 residues. Trimming took 7 bases from V and 9 from J, leaving 19 bases between them. Germline V gene lookup returns CDR1 GTSNPN and CDR2 SVGIG (reference sequence). Partial CDR3 DNA: TGTGCCTTGACCGGAGGGACATTTCGTTCACCC. The encoded protein is CALTGGTFRSP. The whole CDR3 protein is CALTGGTFRSPLHF.

The sample holds many counts of this clone. The sequence runs out 3 residues before the end of the CDR3; the remainder is reconstructed from the germline J gene. The rearrangement links TRBV20-1 to TRBJ2-1; TRBD2 is a possible D gene (6 bases). Per germline, CDR1 DFQATT and CDR2 SNEGSKA (reference sequence). V was cut by 5 bases and J by 6 bases, with 17 bases left in between. CDR3 length equals 14 residues. CDR3 bases read: TGCAGTGCTTGTCGGGAAGCGGGCCGCAATGAG. Amino acids: CSACREAGRNE. In full, the CDR3 is CSACREAGRNEQFF.

The CDR3 bases that were read are TGTGCCAGTAGTACAGAGGGGGCGTCGAGTAGCAATCAGCCC. This sequence encodes CASSTEGASSSNQP. The CDR3 in full is CASSTEGASSSNQPQHF. This sequence joins TRBV19 and TRBJ1-5; 7 positions agree with TRBD1. The CDR3 end lies 3 residues beyond the end of the read and is filled in from the germline J gene. Per the germline V gene, CDR1 is LNHDA and CDR2 is SQIVND (reference sequence). Trimming at V came to 4 bases and at J to 0 bases, leaving 9 bases not matched to a gene. The CDR3 length is 17 residues. Full variable domain (rest looked up from reference TRBV19 and TRBJ1-5): DGGITQSPKYLFRKEGQNVTLSCEQNLNHDAMYWYRQDPGQGLRLIYYSQIVNDFQKGDIAEGYSVSREKKESFPLTVTSAQKNPTAFYLCASSTEGASSSNQPQHFGDGTRLSIL.

At least ten counts were recorded for this clone. This CDR3 is CASSELGGNTEAFF. The covered CDR3 bases are TGTGCCAGCAGTGAATTGGGGGGGAACACTGAA. This chain uses TRBV2 with TRBJ1-1; D might be TRBD1 (5 bases). The read ends 3 residues early relative to the CDR3; the germline J gene fills the gap. This CDR3 spans 14 amino acids. Germline V gene data show CDR1 as SNHLY and CDR2 as FYNNEI. V shed 2 bases and J shed 1 base, with 8 bases lying between them.

This clone was seen at least ten times. The CDR3 loop reads CASGSSGREEDTQYF. CDR3 DNA (partial): TGTGCCAGCGGATCTAGCGGGAGAGAGGAAGATACG. The V and J genes are TRBV28 and TRBJ2-3; 10 nucleotides line up with TRBD2. The read terminates 3 residues ahead of where the CDR3 ends, so the germline J gene completes it. Germline values: CDR1 MDHEN, CDR2 SYDVKM. This CDR3 is 15 amino acids long. V lost 8 bases, J lost 5 bases, and 10 bases stayed unmatched.

The table lists this clone with many counts. Read coverage stops 3 residues before the CDR3 terminus; the germline J gene supplies the remainder. This rearrangement joins TRBV19 to TRBJ2-2; D might be TRBD2 (6 bases). CDR3 length: 14 amino acids. CDR1 LNHDA and CDR2 SQIVND come from the germline V gene (reference sequence). V was shortened by 4 bases and J by 6 bases, with 12 bases between the two germline ends. CDR3 protein: CASSKQWRAGELFF. CDR3 DNA (partial): TGTGCCAGTAGTAAACAGTGGAGGGCCGGGGAG.

Ten or more counts support this clone. Other nucleotide sequences from this sample produce the same CDR3. The DNA read from the CDR3 is TGCAGCGTGGTCCCTAGCGGGAGGAATGAG. Translated, it gives CSVVPSGRNE. The entire CDR3 is CSVVPSGRNEQFF. The genes are TRBV29-1 and TRBJ2-1; 11 bases agree with TRBD2. The read falls 3 residues short of the CDR3 end, and the missing part is taken from the germline J gene. This CDR3 region has 13 residues. Germline values: CDR1 SQVTM, CDR2 ANQGSEA. The trim removed 6 bases at V and 7 bases at J, leaving 5 bases unmatched.

This clone occurred many times. CDR3: CASNHPGILYEQYF. The sequenced part of the CDR3 DNA is TGTGCCAGCAATCACCCAGGCATTTTATACGAG. V is TRBV6-2 or TRBV6-3 and J is TRBJ2-7; unclear D gene. The read halts 3 residues ahead of the CDR3 end, with the missing end drawn from the germline J gene. The V gene lost 7 bases and the J gene lost 4 bases, with 17 bases spanning the gap. Germline CDR1 is MNHEY and CDR2 is SVGEGT. The CDR3 extends over 14 amino acids.

The sample holds many counts of this clone. CDR3 DNA (partial): TGTGCCAGCAGGGGACTTATCGTTGGGTCTATTAGGAATGAG. Amino acid sequence: CASRGLIVGSIRNE. The whole CDR3 region reads CASRGLIVGSIRNEQFF. This chain links TRBV6-2 or TRBV6-3 with TRBJ2-1; possibly TRBD2 for D (6 bases). Read sequence stops 3 residues before the CDR3 end, and the germline J gene provides the missing end. The CDR3 runs to 17 residues. Germline CDR1 is MNHEY and CDR2 is SVGEGT. V lost 6 bases and J 7 bases, leaving 25 bases between the germline ends.